The 8 T cell receptor beta chains below were found in one sample sequenced in a study of early T cells in non-severe SARS-CoV-2 infection. TCRdb recomputed calls from the 5' RACE reads with MiXCR, one row per CDR3 protein. The sample comprises some 82,000 distinct CDR3 sequences, roughly 6% of which are singletons, and 7.8% rests with the top ten. The specimen was whole blood. Receptors were obtained from an adult who was a healthcare worker with PCR-confirmed SARS-CoV-2 infection or an uninfected control (not recorded which).

The V call is TRBV21-1, the J call TRBJ2-2; the table's D gene call, TRBD1, was not cross checked with the DNA. TRBV21-1 is a documented pseudogene. The CDR3 totals 15 residues. Here the CDR3 DNA reads TGTGCCAGCAGCAAAGTAACAGGGAACACCGGGGAGCTGTTTTTT. Translating it yields CASSKVTGNTGELFF.

This clonotype was found a few times. This chain connects TRBV18 to TRBJ2-6, with TRBD2 as a possible D gene (6 bases). V lost 0 bases and J lost 4, with 13 bases in between. The V gene's germline CDR1 is KGHSH and CDR2 LQKENI. There are 17 residues in the CDR3. CDR3 sequence: CASSPPGGGSGANVLTF. The CDR3 DNA sequence: TGTGCCAGCTCACCACCCGGGGGAGGTTCCGGGGCCAACGTCCTGACTTTC.

This clonotype was observed at least ten times. The chain couples TRBV6-5 to TRBJ2-3; 12 bases line up with TRBD2. V lost 4 bases and J lost 1; bases outside the gene matches: 3. From germline, CDR1 is MNHEY and CDR2 SVGAGI. This CDR3 is 16 amino acids long. The CDR3 region is CASSSGTSGRTDTQYF. The CDR3 nucleotides read TGTGCCAGCAGTTCCGGGACTAGCGGGCGCACAGATACGCAGTATTTT.

This clonotype was picked up many times. This sequence joins TRBV6-1 and TRBJ2-3, with 13 bases that match TRBD2. Trimming cost V 3 bases and J 4 bases; bases outside gene matches: 1. Germline loops: CDR1 MNHNS, CDR2 SASEGT. The CDR3 loop spans 15 amino acids. This CDR3 reads CASSETSGGPDTQYF. The CDR3 DNA reads as TGTGCCAGCAGTGAGACTAGCGGGGGGCCAGATACGCAGTATTTT.

This clonotype was counted ten times or more. The rearrangement joins TRBV4-3 to TRBJ2-7; TRBD1 matches 12 bases. The CDR3 is 16 residues long. Germline values: CDR1 LGHNA, CDR2 YSLEER. Trimming took 3 bases from V and 4 from J; bases not matched to a gene: 7. The CDR3 loop is CASSQVAGQGAYEQYF. The CDR3 nucleotides read TGCGCCAGCAGCCAGGTTGCGGGACAGGGGGCGTACGAGCAGTACTTC.

Details on this clonotype: A read error may account for a junction end that differs from germline. The genes are TRBV30 and TRBJ2-7; perhaps TRBD2 as D (5 bases). This CDR3 comprises 14 residues. Germline V lookup: CDR1 GTSNPN, CDR2 SVGIG (reference sequence). This CDR3 reads CTWSVGGLTYEQYF. CDR3 in DNA: TGTACCTGGAGTGTAGGAGGTTTGACCTACGAGCAGTACTTC.

The chain carries TRBV7-2 and TRBJ2-7; 8 bases map to TRBD2. Germline V gene lookup returns CDR1 SGHTA and CDR2 FQGNSA. The ends lost 5 bases at V and 2 bases at J; junction bases unmatched: 8. There are 15 residues in the CDR3. CDR3 in DNA: TGTGCCAGCAGCCCCGGTCGCGGGAGGACCTACGAGCAGTACTTC. As protein: CASSPGRGRTYEQYF.

This clonotype came up many times. The gene calls are TRBV30 and TRBJ1-1; no reliable D call. Germline V gene sequence: CDR1 GTSNPN, CDR2 SVGIG (reference sequence). With 4 bases removed from V and 0 bases from J, the gap between germline ends came to 12 bases. The CDR3 consists of 14 residues. CDR3 sequence: CAWTPGNLNTEAFF. DNA for the CDR3: TGTGCCTGGACGCCGGGGAACCTGAACACTGAAGCTTTCTTT. Full variable domain (outside the CDR3, taken from reference TRBV30 and TRBJ1-1): SQTIHQWPATLVQPVGSPLSLECTVEGTSNPNLYWYRQAAGRGLQLLFYSVGIGQISSEVPQNLSASRPQDRQFILSSKKLLLSDSGFYLCAWTPGNLNTEAFFGQGTRLTVV.